The entry below describes one TCR beta chain. Its antigen is still unknown. The sample holds other DNA sequences that translate to the same CDR3. This record comes from a study of CD8+ T cells in alopecia areata. Whole-study context: The study gave tofacitinib for 6 to 18 months, then 6 months off drug.

Looked up from germline, CDR1 is SEHNR and CDR2 is FQNEAQ (reference sequence). This CDR3 region has 13 residues. V was shortened by 4 bases and J by 3 bases, with 10 bases between the two germline ends. Treatment in this sample: oral pan-JAK inhibitor, 5-10 mg twice daily. Sequencing used cDNA as its template, made by extracting RNA and reverse transcribing it. Sequencing was performed with immunoSEQ multiplex PCR; in TCRdb, only in-frame clones are kept and a portion is missing. This table has approximately 150,000 clones, 85% to 90% appearing once. Study-wide findings and caveats: Lesional scalp exceeded normal scalp in clonality, especially in alopecia totalis/universalis. Many expanded lesional clones remained in scalp and blood on tofacitinib. Uncertainty about whether baseline CD8+ expansion is linked to response remains, with one nonresponder.

This chain joins TRBV7-9 and TRBJ2-7; perhaps TRBD1 as D (6 bases). The sequence derives from a human donor with alopecia areata. This sample comprised CD8+ T cells sorted from blood, obtained at week 4, from a patient treated with tofacitinib. CDR3 loop: CASSSSGDYEQYF. CDR3 DNA: TGTGCCAGCAGCTCATCAGGGGACTACGAGCAGTACTTC.